Below, 30 T cell receptor beta chains from the same sample are listed, as sequenced in a study of blood T cell repertoires in COVID-19. Method: immunoSEQ multiplex PCR; TCRdb's copy keeps in-frame clones and lacks some. Of just over 35,000 clones listed, approximately 90% are singletons. Sequencing was carried out using peripheral blood. Every receptor here comes from a man between 60 and 75 years old with acute or convalescent COVID-19.

This clone was counted once. The chain carries TRBV10-1 and TRBJ2-7; D is possibly TRBD1 (5 bases). The CDR3 covers 14 residues. Trimming removed 4 bases at V and 2 bases at J, with 12 bases between. Germline assignment: CDR1 WNHNN and CDR2 SYGVQD (reference sequence). The CDR3 is CASSAGHPPYEQYF. In nucleotides, the CDR3 is TGCGCCAGCAGTGCTGGACATCCACCCTACGAGCAGTACTTC.

The chain links TRBV9 to TRBJ1-2; perhaps TRBD1 as D (6 bases). Trimming removed 3 bases from V and 5 bases from J, with 17 bases in between. Germline-derived CDR1 and CDR2 are SGDLS and YYNGEE. The CDR3 is 15 residues long. The chain's CDR3 is CASSAGQFSPYGYTF. The CDR3 bases are TGTGCCAGCAGCGCGGGACAATTTTCCCCATATGGCTACACCTTC.

The chain joins TRBV12-3 or TRBV12-4 to TRBJ2-1; D gene uncertain. This CDR3 has 12 amino acids. The V and J ends lost 6 bases and 7 bases respectively, with 10 bases between them. In DNA, the CDR3 is TGTGCCAGCAGCCTCTTGAGAAATGAGCAGTTCTTC. Translated: CASSLLRNEQFF.

The V and J genes are TRBV21-1 and TRBJ2-1; the table's D call TRBD2 went unverified against the DNA. TRBV21-1 is a documented pseudogene. The CDR3 totals 15 residues. CDR3 region: CASSKGLAGRNEQFF. DNA of the CDR3: TGTGCCAGCAGCAAGGGCCTAGCGGGGAGGAATGAGCAGTTCTTC.

V gene TRBV12-5 combines with J gene TRBJ1-5; 7 bases fit TRBD1. The germline V gene has CDR1 LGHNT and CDR2 FRNRAP. Losses at the gene ends were 6 bases for V and 3 bases for J; bases not matched to a gene: 8. The CDR3 length is 15 residues. Here the CDR3 reads CASGRGQVNNQPQHF. In DNA, the CDR3 is TGTGCTAGTGGCCGCGGACAGGTGAACAATCAGCCCCAGCATTTT.

The chain recombines TRBV20-1 with TRBJ2-1; the match to TRBD2 covers 14 bases. The CDR3 extends over 19 amino acids. V trimming: 3 bases; J trimming: 6 bases; junction bases outside the gene matches: 16. In germline, CDR1 is DFQATT, CDR2 SNEGSKA (reference sequence). This chain's CDR3 is CSASHRLAGGPSLLNEQFF. CDR3 bases: TGCAGTGCTAGTCATCGACTAGCGGGAGGGCCCTCCCTCCTCAATGAGCAGTTCTTC.

The chain couples TRBV27 to TRBJ1-1; 9 nucleotides align to TRBD1. This CDR3 has 12 amino acids. V dropped 8 bases and J dropped 7; count of bases not matched to a gene: 5. Per germline, CDR1 MNHEY and CDR2 SMNVEV (reference sequence). The CDR3 is CASPDRGDEAFF. For the CDR3, the DNA is TGTGCCAGCCCCGACAGGGGGGATGAAGCTTTCTTT.

The rearrangement uses TRBV10-3 and TRBJ2-7; 9 positions agree with TRBD1. Losses at the gene ends were 6 bases for V and 5 bases for J; bases not matched to a gene: 11. Germline CDR1 reads ENHRY; CDR2 reads SYGVKD. The CDR3 has 15 amino acids. In nucleotides, the CDR3 is TGTGCCATCAGGGAGAGGATACAGGGGGCCGACGAGCAGTACGTC. The encoded protein is CAIRERIQGADEQYV.

The gene calls are TRBV30 and TRBJ1-1, with D possibly TRBD1 on 6 matching bases. The CDR3 length is 13 residues. Germline V gene data show CDR1 as GTSNPN and CDR2 as SVGIG (reference sequence). With 4 bases removed from V and 0 bases from J, the gap between germline ends came to 9 bases. CDR3 coding DNA: TGTGCCTGGAACTACAGGGTGAACACTGAAGCTTTCTTT. Protein: CAWNYRVNTEAFF. Together with reference TRBV30 and TRBJ1-1, the CDR3 gives the full variable domain: SQTIHQWPATLVQPVGSPLSLECTVEGTSNPNLYWYRQAAGRGLQLLFYSVGIGQISSEVPQNLSASRPQDRQFILSSKKLLLSDSGFYLCAWNYRVNTEAFFGQGTRLTVV.

This clone was seen just once. This chain uses TRBV5-1 with TRBJ1-1, with unresolved D. The ends were cut back, 0 bases at V and 8 bases at J, with 11 bases in the middle. There are 13 residues in the CDR3. Germline CDR1 is SGHRS and CDR2 is YFSETQ. The CDR3 coding sequence is TGCGCCAGCAGCTTGGCCGGGGTGCAAGAAGCTTTCTTT. Protein: CASSLAGVQEAFF.

This clone turned up a few times. This chain uses TRBV7-9 with TRBJ1-4; weak D call: TRBD1 (5 bases). The germline CDR1 and CDR2 sequences are SEHNR and FQNEAQ (reference sequence). Trimming shortened V by 4 bases and J by 0 bases, and 12 bases separated the two germline ends. CDR3 size: 16 residues. The CDR3 nucleotides are TGTGCCAGCAGCTCCTTCGGGGGGGCAACTAATGAAAAACTGTTTTTT. This encodes CASSSFGGATNEKLFF.

The chain combines TRBV5-4 with TRBJ2-1; 8 positions agree with TRBD2. The CDR3 covers 16 residues. J lost 2 bases, V lost 5 bases, and 9 bases had no gene match. Germline V gene sequence: CDR1 SGHNT, CDR2 YYREEE (reference sequence). The CDR3 DNA sequence: TGTGCCAGCAGTTACGCTAGCGGGTCTGCCTACAATGAGCAGTTCTTC. Translation gives CASSYASGSAYNEQFF. Full variable domain (missing parts from reference TRBV5-4 and TRBJ2-1): ETGVTQSPTHLIKTRGQQVTLRCSSQSGHNTVSWYQQALGQGPQFIFQYYREEENGRGNFPPRFSGLQFPNYSSELNVNALELDDSALYLCASSYASGSAYNEQFFGPGTRLTVL.

J is TRBJ1-1 and V is TRBV2; a weak D match, TRBD1 (6 bases). Germline V gives CDR1 SNHLY, CDR2 FYNNEI. The germline V and J ends were trimmed by 0 bases and 6 bases, with 11 bases remaining between them. The CDR3 runs 14 residues. The CDR3 sequence: CASSEAAGAAEAFF. In DNA form, the CDR3 reads TGTGCCAGCAGTGAAGCGGCAGGGGCGGCTGAAGCTTTCTTT. Full variable domain (rest looked up from reference TRBV2 and TRBJ1-1): EPEVTQTPSHQVTQMGQEVILRCVPISNHLYFYWYRQILGQKVEFLVSFYNNEISEKSEIFDDQFSVERPDGSNFTLKIRSTKLEDSAMYFCASSEAAGAAEAFFGQGTRLTVV.

V and J are TRBV6-6 and TRBJ1-5, with D tentatively TRBD1 (5 bases). Trimming removed 0 bases from V and 7 bases from J, with 13 bases in between. Germline loops: CDR1 MNHNY, CDR2 SVGAGI (reference sequence). This CDR3 has 15 residues. The CDR3 DNA is TGTGCCAGCAGTTACTCGTCAGGGAAAGGACAGCCCCAGCATTTT. It codes for CASSYSSGKGQPQHF.

This clone appeared a few times. The chain uses TRBV4-1 and TRBJ2-1; 13 nucleotides match TRBD2. V trimming: 3 bases; J trimming: 7 bases; junction bases outside the gene matches: 3. The CDR3 is 15 residues long. CDR1 is MGHRA and CDR2 is YSYEKL in the germline V gene. This CDR3 is CASSHGLAGENEQFF. The CDR3 DNA is TGCGCCAGCAGCCACGGACTAGCGGGAGAGAATGAGCAGTTCTTC.

The J gene is TRBJ1-2, the V gene TRBV5-4; 8 positions agree with TRBD1. This CDR3 spans 14 amino acids. Germline CDR1 reads SGHNT; CDR2 reads YYREEE (reference sequence). J lost 5 bases, V lost 3 bases, and 6 bases had no gene match. This CDR3 is CASSSRDRTYGYTF. CDR3 DNA: TGTGCCAGCAGCTCCCGGGACAGGACTTATGGCTACACCTTC.

The gene calls are TRBV2 and TRBJ2-3; perhaps TRBD2 as D (5 bases). Trimming cost V 1 base and J 4 bases, with 12 bases left between them. This CDR3 has 15 residues. Germline V gene lookup returns CDR1 SNHLY and CDR2 FYNNEI. CDR3 coding DNA: TGTGCCAGCAGTGAAGACCCAGGAGGCGCAGATACGCAGTATTTT. Protein: CASSEDPGGADTQYF.

The J gene is TRBJ1-1, the V gene TRBV15; 7 nucleotides line up with TRBD1. The CDR3 has 15 residues. Germline V gives CDR1 LNHNV, CDR2 YYDKDF (reference sequence). Trimming cost V 0 bases and J 4 bases; bases outside gene matches: 5. Here the CDR3 DNA reads TGTGCCACCAGCAGAGATCTACACAGGGGCACTGAAGCTTTCTTT. It is translated as CATSRDLHRGTEAFF.

The gene calls are TRBV5-1 and TRBJ2-1, with a tentative D call TRBD1 (6 bases). CDR1 is SGHRS, CDR2 YFSETQ, per germline. V was shortened by 0 bases and J by 10 bases, with 14 bases between the two germline ends. The length of the CDR3 is 14 residues. The CDR3 reads CASSLEQGTSEQFF. In DNA, the CDR3 is TGCGCCAGCAGCTTGGAACAGGGCACTTCAGAGCAGTTCTTC.

The chain joins TRBV6-5 to TRBJ2-1, with 13 positions matching TRBD2. The CDR3 has 15 residues. Germline lookup yields CDR1 MNHEY and CDR2 SVGAGI. V lost 6 bases to trimming and J lost 5 bases; unmatched junction nucleotides: 4. The CDR3 bases are TGTGCCAGCAGAACCGGGACTAGCGGGAACAATGAGCAGTTCTTC. It is translated as CASRTGTSGNNEQFF.

The chain employs TRBV4-1 and TRBJ2-2; 8 nucleotides align to TRBD1. The CDR3 has 15 amino acids. Germline values: CDR1 MGHRA, CDR2 YSYEKL. With V trimmed by 6 bases and J by 6 bases, 9 bases remained unmatched. DNA of the CDR3: TGCGCCAGCAGTAGGACAGGGATAAAAGCCGGGGAGCTGTTTTTT. It encodes CASSRTGIKAGELFF.

V usage is TRBV6-1 and J usage is TRBJ1-1, with 9 bases identical to TRBD1. The CDR3 extends over 14 amino acids. Losses at the gene ends were 5 bases for V and 8 bases for J; bases not matched to a gene: 9. Germline V gene lookup returns CDR1 MNHNS and CDR2 SASEGT. Written as DNA, the CDR3 is TGTGCCAGCAGTTTTGGGACAGGGAGTGGCGAAGCTTTCTTT. Residues: CASSFGTGSGEAFF.

The chain recombines TRBV3-1 (or the pseudogene TRBV3-2) with TRBJ2-2; 7 bases are a match to TRBD2. The CDR3 length is 13 residues. The junction had 1 base not matched to a gene; V was cut back by 4 bases and J by 5 bases. Germline CDR1 and CDR2: LGHDT and YNNKEL (reference sequence). The CDR3 DNA reads TGTGCCAGCAGCCGGCGGGGGACCGGGGAGCTGTTTTTT. Residues: CASSRRGTGELFF.

This chain connects TRBV19 to TRBJ2-4; TRBD1 aligns across 7 bases. Trimming removed 6 bases from V and 1 base from J; junction bases left unmatched: 6. The CDR3 is 15 residues long. Germline values: CDR1 LNHDA, CDR2 SQIVND (reference sequence). CDR3 coding DNA: TGTGCCAGTAGCACGACAGGGATGGCCAAAAACATTCAGTACTTC. Protein: CASSTTGMAKNIQYF.

This chain joins TRBV2 and TRBJ1-1; D gene ambiguous. Germline CDR1 SNHLY, CDR2 FYNNEI. Trimming stripped 6 bases from V and 0 bases from J, with 8 bases between. This CDR3 is built from 13 residues. The CDR3 loop reads CASRADMNTEAFF. The CDR3 bases are TGTGCCAGCAGGGCAGATATGAACACTGAAGCTTTCTTT.

A single count supports this clone. CDR3 nucleotide sequence: TGTGCCAGCACCCGACAGGGGTTGGATGAAAAACTGTTTTTT. Its protein product is CASTRQGLDEKLFF. The chain links TRBV2 to TRBJ1-4; 8 positions match TRBD1. J gave up 6 bases and V 7 bases, and 7 bases lay outside the gene matches. The CDR3 totals 14 residues. Germline loops: CDR1 SNHLY, CDR2 FYNNEI.

The chain recombines TRBV19 with TRBJ1-3; D remains unclear. The germline gives CDR1 LNHDA, CDR2 SQIVND (reference sequence). Trimming removed 9 bases at V and 0 bases at J, with 12 bases between. The CDR3 sequence is 14 residues long. This chain's CDR3 is CASTFLDSGNTIYF. CDR3 nucleotide sequence: TGTGCCAGCACCTTCTTAGACTCTGGAAACACCATATATTTT.

The chain joins TRBV7-8 to TRBJ1-5, with 7 bases fitting TRBD1. CDR1 SGHVS and CDR2 FQNEAQ come from the germline V gene. This CDR3 region has 15 residues. The ends lost 3 bases at V and 6 bases at J; junction bases unmatched: 8. The CDR3 sequence: CASSFQQGISQPQHF. In DNA form, the CDR3 reads TGTGCCAGCAGCTTCCAACAGGGGATAAGTCAGCCCCAGCATTTT.

The V gene is TRBV24-1, the J gene TRBJ2-3; D unclear. This CDR3 has 17 amino acids. V was cut by 3 bases and J by 0 bases, with 15 bases left in between. CDR1 is KGHDR, CDR2 SFDVKD, per germline. The CDR3 DNA reads TGTGCCACCAGTGATCCACGCCTGACTGGTAGCACAGATACGCAGTATTTT. Its protein is CATSDPRLTGSTDTQYF.

The rearrangement links TRBV29-1 to TRBJ2-3; 8 bases are shared with TRBD2. The CDR3 totals 14 residues. The germline gives CDR1 SQVTM, CDR2 ANQGSEA. V was clipped by 5 bases and J by 3 bases; unmatched bases: 7. The CDR3, as DNA: TGCAGCGTTAAAAGGGCTAGCGGGACAGATACGCAGTATTTT. This gives the protein CSVKRASGTDTQYF.